A single sample is the source of the 9 T cell receptor beta chains below, sequenced in a study of early T cells in non-severe SARS-CoV-2 infection. TCRdb itself ran the 5' RACE reads through MiXCR, one entry per CDR3 protein. The data show 60,000 to 70,000 distinct CDR3 sequences, 4% to 5.5% seen once. What was sequenced was whole blood. The receptors derive from an adult who was a healthcare worker with PCR-confirmed SARS-CoV-2 infection or an uninfected control (not recorded which).

V and J are TRBV7-9 and TRBJ2-1; 8 bases match TRBD2. Germline CDR1 is SEHNR and CDR2 is FQNEAQ (reference sequence). With 5 bases clipped from V and 5 bases from J, the junction kept 8 bases outside the gene matches. This CDR3 has 15 residues. CDR3 bases: TGTGCCAGCAGCAAGCTAAGCGGGAGTCACAATGAGCAGTTCTTC. Translating it yields CASSKLSGSHNEQFF.

In this sample, this clonotype turned up many times. The V gene is TRBV7-2, the J gene TRBJ1-1; no definite D call. Deletions cut 3 bases from V and 2 bases from J, with 7 bases between. The CDR3 consists of 13 residues. CDR1 and CDR2 (germline): SGHTA, FQGNSA. The CDR3 sequence: CASSLNRNTEAFF. CDR3 nucleotide sequence: TGTGCCAGCAGCTTGAACCGCAACACTGAAGCTTTCTTT.

This clonotype was detected ten times or more. The chain joins TRBV20-1 to TRBJ2-7, with 9 bases matching TRBD1. The junction had 5 bases not matched to a gene; V was cut back by 3 bases and J by 2 bases. The CDR3 has 14 amino acids. Germline V CDR1 and CDR2: DFQATT, SNEGSKA (reference sequence). For the CDR3, the DNA is TGCAGTGCTAGCAGGGACAGGGCTACCTACGAGCAGTACTTC. Amino acids: CSASRDRATYEQYF.

This clonotype showed up many times. This chain uses TRBV7-2 with TRBJ2-5; D is perhaps TRBD1 or TRBD2 (5 bases each). CDR1 and CDR2 from the germline V gene are SGHTA and FQGNSA. The V end lost 5 bases, the J end lost 4 bases, and 17 bases lay between the germline ends. This CDR3 has 15 amino acids. The CDR3 DNA reads TGTGCCAGCAGCCCAGGCCAATCGGGACGAGAGACCCAGTACTTC. Its translation is CASSPGQSGRETQYF.

This clonotype was recorded many times. The chain couples TRBV18 to TRBJ2-2, with D perhaps TRBD1 (5 bases). CDR1 and CDR2 from the germline V gene are KGHSH and LQKENI. The CDR3 sequence is 15 residues long. With 3 bases removed from V and 7 bases from J, the gap between germline ends came to 15 bases. CDR3 sequence reads: CASSPLQDSFGELFF. The CDR3 nucleotides read TGTGCCAGCTCACCTTTACAGGATTCCTTCGGGGAGCTGTTTTTT.

There are many counts of this clonotype. This chain links TRBV9 with TRBJ1-6; D gene uncertain. This CDR3 is built from 16 residues. CDR1 and CDR2 (germline): SGDLS, YYNGEE. The germline V and J ends were trimmed by 0 bases and 6 bases, with 13 bases remaining between them. This CDR3 reads CASSVGGGNPNSPLHF. The CDR3 DNA is TGTGCCAGCAGCGTAGGAGGAGGAAACCCTAATTCACCCCTCCACTTT.

This clonotype has ten or more counts. V and J are TRBV6-1 and TRBJ1-2; no reliable D call. This CDR3 region has 14 residues. The V and J ends lost 6 bases and 4 bases respectively, with 15 bases between them. Looked up from germline, CDR1 is MNHNS and CDR2 is SASEGT. CDR3 coding DNA: TGTGCCAGCAGCGAGACGTCGGGCGGCTATGGCTACACCTTC. It codes for CASSETSGGYGYTF.

This clonotype was counted at least ten times. This sequence joins TRBV20-1 and TRBJ2-1, with 7 nucleotides matching TRBD2. CDR1 and CDR2 (germline): DFQATT, SNEGSKA (reference sequence). Trimming took 6 bases from V and 7 from J; bases not matched to a gene: 9. This CDR3 is built from 13 residues. CDR3 coding DNA: TGCAGTGCGATGAGGACTAGAGAGAATGAGCAGTTCTTC. Translated: CSAMRTRENEQFF.

This clonotype was detected many times. The V call is TRBV5-1, the J call TRBJ2-7, with D possibly being TRBD2 (5 bases). V lost 2 bases, J lost 2 bases, and 11 bases lay in between. The CDR3 contains 14 residues. Per germline, CDR1 SGHRS and CDR2 YFSETQ. The chain's CDR3 is CASSFSDGAYEQYF. The CDR3 nucleotides are TGCGCCAGCAGCTTCTCAGACGGGGCCTACGAGCAGTACTTC.